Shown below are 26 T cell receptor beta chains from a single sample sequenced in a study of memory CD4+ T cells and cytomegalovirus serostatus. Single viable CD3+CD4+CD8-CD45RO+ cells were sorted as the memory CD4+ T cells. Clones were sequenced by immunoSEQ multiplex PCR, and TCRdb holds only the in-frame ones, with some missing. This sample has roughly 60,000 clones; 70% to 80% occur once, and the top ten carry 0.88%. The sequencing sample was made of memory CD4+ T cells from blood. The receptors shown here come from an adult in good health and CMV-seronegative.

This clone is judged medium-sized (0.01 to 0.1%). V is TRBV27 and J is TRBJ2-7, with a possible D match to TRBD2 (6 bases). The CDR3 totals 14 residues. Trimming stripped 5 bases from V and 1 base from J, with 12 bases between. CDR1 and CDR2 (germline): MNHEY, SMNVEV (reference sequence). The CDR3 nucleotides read TGTGCCAGCAGTGCACTGGGGGGATCCTACGAGCAGTACTTC. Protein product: CASSALGGSYEQYF.

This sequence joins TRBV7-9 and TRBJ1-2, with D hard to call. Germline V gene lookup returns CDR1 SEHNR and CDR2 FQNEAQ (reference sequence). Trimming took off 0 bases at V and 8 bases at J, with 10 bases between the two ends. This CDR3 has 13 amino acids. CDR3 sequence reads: CASSLAGQMGYTF. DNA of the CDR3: TGTGCCAGCAGCTTAGCAGGCCAAATGGGCTACACCTTC.

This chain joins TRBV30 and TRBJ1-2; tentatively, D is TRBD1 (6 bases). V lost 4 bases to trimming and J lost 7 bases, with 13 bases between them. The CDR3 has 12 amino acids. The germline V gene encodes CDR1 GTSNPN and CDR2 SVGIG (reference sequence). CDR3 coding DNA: TGTGCCTGGATTCAGGGGAGACGTGGCTACACCTTC. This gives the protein CAWIQGRRGYTF.

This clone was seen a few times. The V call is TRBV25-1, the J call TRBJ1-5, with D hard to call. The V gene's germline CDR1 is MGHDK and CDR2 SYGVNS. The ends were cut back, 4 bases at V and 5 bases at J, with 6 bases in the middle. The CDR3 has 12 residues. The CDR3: CASSAQHQPQHF. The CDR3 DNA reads TGTGCCAGCAGTGCACAGCATCAGCCCCAGCATTTT.

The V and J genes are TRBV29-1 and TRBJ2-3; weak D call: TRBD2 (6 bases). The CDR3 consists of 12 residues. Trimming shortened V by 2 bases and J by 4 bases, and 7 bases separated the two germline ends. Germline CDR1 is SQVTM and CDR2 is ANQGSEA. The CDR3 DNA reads TGCAGCGTTGAATCGGGGGCAGATACGCAGTATTTT. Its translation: CSVESGADTQYF.

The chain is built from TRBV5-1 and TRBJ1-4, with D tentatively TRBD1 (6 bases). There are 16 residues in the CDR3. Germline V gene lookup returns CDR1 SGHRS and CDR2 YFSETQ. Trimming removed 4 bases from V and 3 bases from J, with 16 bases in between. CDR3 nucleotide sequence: TGCGCCAGCAGCCTCCGCCCAGGGGCCTCTAATGAAAAACTGTTTTTT. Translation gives CASSLRPGASNEKLFF.

This chain's CDR3 is CASSASYYEQYF. CDR3 coding DNA: TGTGCCAGCAGTGCCAGCTACTACGAGCAGTACTTC. V usage is TRBV2 and J usage is TRBJ2-7, with D hard to call. The CDR3 has 12 residues. Germline V CDR1 and CDR2: SNHLY, FYNNEI. Trimming shortened V by 4 bases and J by 3 bases, and 7 bases separated the two germline ends. Looking up the rest from reference TRBV2 and TRBJ2-7 gives the full variable domain: EPEVTQTPSHQVTQMGQEVILRCVPISNHLYFYWYRQILGQKVEFLVSFYNNEISEKSEIFDDQFSVERPDGSNFTLKIRSTKLEDSAMYFCASSASYYEQYFGPGTRLTVT.

CDR3 in amino acids: CASSRGPGDTQYF. The CDR3 nucleotides read TGCGCCAGCAGTCGGGGCCCGGGAGATACGCAGTATTTT. V is TRBV10-1 and J is TRBJ2-3; D possibly matches TRBD1 or TRBD2 (5 bases each). This CDR3 region has 13 residues. The V gene's germline CDR1 is WNHNN and CDR2 SYGVQD (reference sequence). The V and J ends lost 5 bases and 5 bases respectively, with 11 bases between them.

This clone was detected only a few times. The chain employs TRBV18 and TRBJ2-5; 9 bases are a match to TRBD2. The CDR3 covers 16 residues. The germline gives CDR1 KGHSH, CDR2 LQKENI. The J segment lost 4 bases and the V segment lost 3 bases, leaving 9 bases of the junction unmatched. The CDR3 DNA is TGTGCCAGCTCACCCTTAGCGGGGGTCCAGGGAGAGACCCAGTACTTC. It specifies CASSPLAGVQGETQYF.

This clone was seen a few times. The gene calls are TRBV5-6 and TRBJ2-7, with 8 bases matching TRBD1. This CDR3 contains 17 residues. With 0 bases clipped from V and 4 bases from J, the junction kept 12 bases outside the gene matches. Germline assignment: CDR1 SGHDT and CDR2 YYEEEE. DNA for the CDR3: TGTGCCAGCAGCTTGGGGAACGGACCAGGACAGGGATACGAGCAGTACTTC. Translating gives CASSLGNGPGQGYEQYF.

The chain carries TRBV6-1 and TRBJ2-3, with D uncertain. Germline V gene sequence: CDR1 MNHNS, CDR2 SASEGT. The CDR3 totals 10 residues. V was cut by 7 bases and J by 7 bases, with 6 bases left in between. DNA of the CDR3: TGTGCCAGCAAAGGCCATACGCAGTATTTT. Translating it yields CASKGHTQYF.

The CDR3 DNA reads TGTGCCAGCAGCTTGAGGGCCGGACTAGCGGGGCTTGAGCAGTTCTTC. This gives the protein CASSLRAGLAGLEQFF. The chain carries TRBV5-4 and TRBJ2-1; 12 positions agree with TRBD2. V dropped 1 base and J dropped 9; count of bases not matched to a gene: 8. This CDR3 region has 16 residues. CDR1 and CDR2 from the germline V gene are SGHNT and YYREEE (reference sequence).

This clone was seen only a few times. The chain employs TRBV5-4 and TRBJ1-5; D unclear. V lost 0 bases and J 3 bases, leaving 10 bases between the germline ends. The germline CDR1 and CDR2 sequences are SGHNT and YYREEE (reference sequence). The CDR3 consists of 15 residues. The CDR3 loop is CASSLGGRTNQPQHF. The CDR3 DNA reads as TGTGCCAGCAGCTTGGGCGGACGAACCAATCAGCCCCAGCATTTT.

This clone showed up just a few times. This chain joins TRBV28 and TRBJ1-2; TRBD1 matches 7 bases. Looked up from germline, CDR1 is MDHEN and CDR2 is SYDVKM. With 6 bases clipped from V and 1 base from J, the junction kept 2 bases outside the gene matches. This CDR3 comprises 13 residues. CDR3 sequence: CASRGQNNYGYTF. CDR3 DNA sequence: TGTGCCAGCAGGGGACAGAATAACTATGGCTACACCTTC.

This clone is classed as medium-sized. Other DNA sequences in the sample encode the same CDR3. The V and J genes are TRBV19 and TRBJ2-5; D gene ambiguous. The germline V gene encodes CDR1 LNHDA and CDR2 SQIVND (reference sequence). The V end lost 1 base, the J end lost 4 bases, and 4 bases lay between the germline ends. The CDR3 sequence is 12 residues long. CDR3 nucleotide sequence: TGTGCCAGTAGTATAGGAGGAGAGACCCAGTACTTC. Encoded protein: CASSIGGETQYF.

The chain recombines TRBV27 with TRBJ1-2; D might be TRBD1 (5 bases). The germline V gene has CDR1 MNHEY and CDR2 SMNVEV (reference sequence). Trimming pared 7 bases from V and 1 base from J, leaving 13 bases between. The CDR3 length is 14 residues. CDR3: CASKGAKHNYGYTF. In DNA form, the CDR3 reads TGTGCCAGCAAAGGGGCAAAACATAACTATGGCTACACCTTC.

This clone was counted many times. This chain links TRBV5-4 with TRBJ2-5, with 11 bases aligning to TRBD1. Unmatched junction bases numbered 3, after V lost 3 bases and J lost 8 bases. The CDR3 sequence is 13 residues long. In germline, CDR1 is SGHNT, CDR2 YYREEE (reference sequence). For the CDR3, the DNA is TGTGCCAGCAGCTGGGACAGGGGGGAAACCCAGTACTTC. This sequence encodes CASSWDRGETQYF.

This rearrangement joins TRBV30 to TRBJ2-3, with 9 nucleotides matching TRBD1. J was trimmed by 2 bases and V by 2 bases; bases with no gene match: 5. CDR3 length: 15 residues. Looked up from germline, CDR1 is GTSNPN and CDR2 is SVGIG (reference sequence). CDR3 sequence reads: CAWSPGQGNTDTQYF. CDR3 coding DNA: TGTGCCTGGAGTCCCGGACAGGGGAACACAGATACGCAGTATTTT. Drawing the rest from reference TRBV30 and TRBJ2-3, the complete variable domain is SQTIHQWPATLVQPVGSPLSLECTVEGTSNPNLYWYRQAAGRGLQLLFYSVGIGQISSEVPQNLSASRPQDRQFILSSKKLLLSDSGFYLCAWSPGQGNTDTQYFGPGTRLTVL.

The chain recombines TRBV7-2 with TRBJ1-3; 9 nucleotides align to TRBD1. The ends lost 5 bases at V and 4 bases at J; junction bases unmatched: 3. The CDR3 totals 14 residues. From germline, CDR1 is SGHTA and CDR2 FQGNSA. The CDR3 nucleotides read TGTGCCAGCAGCCCTGGGACAGGGGGAAACACCATATATTTT. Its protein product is CASSPGTGGNTIYF.

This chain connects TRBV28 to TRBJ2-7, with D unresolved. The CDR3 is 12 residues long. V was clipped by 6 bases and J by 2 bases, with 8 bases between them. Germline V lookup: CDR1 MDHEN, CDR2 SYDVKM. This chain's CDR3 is CASSTSTYEQYF. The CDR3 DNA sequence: TGTGCCAGCAGCACCTCAACCTACGAGCAGTACTTC.

The CDR3 DNA reads TGTGCCAGCAGCGTAGGACAACCCCAAACTAATGAAAAACTGTTTTTT. Protein sequence: CASSVGQPQTNEKLFF. The chain carries TRBV9 and TRBJ1-4; no reliable D call. The CDR3 extends over 16 amino acids. Looked up from germline, CDR1 is SGDLS and CDR2 is YYNGEE. V lost 0 bases and J lost 1, with 10 bases in between.

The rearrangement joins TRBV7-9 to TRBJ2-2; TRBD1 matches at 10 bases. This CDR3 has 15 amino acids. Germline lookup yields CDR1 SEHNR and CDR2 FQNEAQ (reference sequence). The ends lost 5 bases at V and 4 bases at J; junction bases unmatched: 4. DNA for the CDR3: TGTGCCAGCAGCCTCTGGACAGGGGGCACCGGGGAGCTGTTTTTT. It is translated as CASSLWTGGTGELFF.

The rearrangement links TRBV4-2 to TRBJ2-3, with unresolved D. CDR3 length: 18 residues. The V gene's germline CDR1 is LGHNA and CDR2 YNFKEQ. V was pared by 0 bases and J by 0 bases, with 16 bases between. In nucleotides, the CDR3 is TGTGCCAGCAGCCAAGATTCGTATGGTCCAACTAGCACAGATACGCAGTATTTT. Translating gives CASSQDSYGPTSTDTQYF.

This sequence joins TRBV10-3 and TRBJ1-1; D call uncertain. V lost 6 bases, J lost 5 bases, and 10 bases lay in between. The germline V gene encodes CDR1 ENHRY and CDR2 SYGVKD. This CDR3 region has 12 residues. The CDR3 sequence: CAISGAGTEAFF. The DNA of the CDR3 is TGTGCCATCAGCGGAGCGGGGACTGAAGCTTTCTTT.

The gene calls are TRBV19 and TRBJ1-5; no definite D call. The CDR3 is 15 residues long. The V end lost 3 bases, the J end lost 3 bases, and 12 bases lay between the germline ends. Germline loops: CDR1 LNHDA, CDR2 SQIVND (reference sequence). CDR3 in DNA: TGTGCCAGTAGTATGGTAGGGATCAACAATCAGCCCCAGCATTTT. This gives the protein CASSMVGINNQPQHF.

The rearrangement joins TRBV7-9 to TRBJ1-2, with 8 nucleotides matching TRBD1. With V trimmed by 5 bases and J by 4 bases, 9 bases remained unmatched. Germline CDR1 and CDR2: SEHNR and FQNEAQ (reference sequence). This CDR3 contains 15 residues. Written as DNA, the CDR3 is TGTGCCAGCAGCCCGGGGCAGGGGGCCACCTATGGCTACACCTTC. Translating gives CASSPGQGATYGYTF.